This T cell receptor (beta chain) was retrieved from a study of shared clonotypes between healthy human individuals. Whole-study findings and limits: It was expected that sequencing depth would affect clonotype sharing among donors.

Naive CD8 cells lacked CD45RO and underwent positive selection for CCR7, leaving out terminally differentiated effector memory CD45RA+ cells. Germline-derived CDR1 and CDR2 are MNHEY and SMNVEV (reference sequence). The CDR3 spans 16 residues. Trimming took off 4 bases at V and 4 bases at J, with 19 bases between the two ends. Clones were sequenced by immunoSEQ multiplex PCR, and TCRdb holds only the in-frame ones, with some missing. Here the sample spans about 1,900,000 clones, just under 95% being singletons. Concerning this clone: Its cognate antigen is unknown.

The sequence was collected from a young man in good health. The sequencing sample was made of naive CD8+ T cells sorted from blood. The chain couples TRBV27 to TRBJ1-1; a possible D gene is TRBD1 (5 bases). CDR3 region: CASSYSPGRAGTEAFF. CDR3 DNA sequence: TGTGCCAGCAGTTATTCCCCAGGCAGGGCCGGCACTGAAGCTTTCTTT.